This TCR beta chain was observed in a study of neurological immune-mediated disorders. A 10-nucleotide random UMI tagged transcripts in template-switch 5'RACE cDNA synthesis. One entry per CDR3 protein results from TCRdb running MiXCR on the 5' RACE reads. The profile covers 90,000 to 150,000 distinct CDR3 sequences, with 3% to 3.5% appearing a single time and 1.3% taken by the ten largest. This clonotype has a count of ten or more. Its specificity is not known. CDR3 length equals 17 residues. J lost 4 bases, V lost 4 bases, and 15 bases had no gene match. Germline CDR1 and CDR2: SGHRS and YFSETQ. Overall study results and limits: Subjects shared no identical expanded-clone CDR3 amino acid sequences, suggesting private TCR-beta repertoires in all groups. TCR clonal expansion peaked in HTLV-1-associated myelopathy patients and was lowest in multiple sclerosis patients. Phylogenetically, 18 of 34 multiple sclerosis patients' repertoires fell into one related-CDR3 cluster, a possible signature.

The chain combines TRBV5-1 with TRBJ2-7, with TRBD1 matching 9 bases. This TCR was sampled from a woman aged 25 to 39 with multiple sclerosis. The sample comprised PBMCs. The CDR3 DNA is TGCGCCAGCAGCACCCACCCCCGGGACAGGGAACGATACGAGCAGTACTTC. This sequence encodes CASSTHPRDRERYEQYF. Drawing the rest from reference TRBV5-1 and TRBJ2-7, the complete variable domain is KAGVTQTPRYLIKTRGQQVTLSCSPISGHRSVSWYQQTPGQGLQFLFEYFSETQRNKGNFPGRFSGRQFSNSRSEMNVSTLELGDSALYLCASSTHPRDRERYEQYFGPGTRLTVT.